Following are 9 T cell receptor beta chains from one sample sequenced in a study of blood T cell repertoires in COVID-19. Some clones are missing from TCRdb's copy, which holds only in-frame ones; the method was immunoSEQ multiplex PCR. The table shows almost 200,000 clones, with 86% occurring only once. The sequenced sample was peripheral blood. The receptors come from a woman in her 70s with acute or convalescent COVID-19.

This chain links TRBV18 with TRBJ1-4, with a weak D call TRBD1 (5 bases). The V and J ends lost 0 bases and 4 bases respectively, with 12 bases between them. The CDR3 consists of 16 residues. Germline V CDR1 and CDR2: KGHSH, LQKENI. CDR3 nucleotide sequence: TGTGCCAGCTCACCACCCAATAGGGGAAGTAATGAAAAACTGTTTTTT. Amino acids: CASSPPNRGSNEKLFF.

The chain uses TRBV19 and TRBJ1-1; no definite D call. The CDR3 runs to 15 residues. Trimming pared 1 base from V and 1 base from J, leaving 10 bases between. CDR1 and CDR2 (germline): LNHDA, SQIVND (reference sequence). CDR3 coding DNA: TGTGCCAGTAGTATAGCCGCTCTTAGGAACACTGAAGCTTTCTTT. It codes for CASSIAALRNTEAFF.

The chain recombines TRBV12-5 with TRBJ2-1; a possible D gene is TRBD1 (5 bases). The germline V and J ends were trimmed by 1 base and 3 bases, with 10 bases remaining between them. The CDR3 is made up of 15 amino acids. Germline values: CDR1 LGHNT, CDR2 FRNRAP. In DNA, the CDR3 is TGTGCTAGTGGTTTGGGACAGACTTACTACAATGAGCAGTTCTTC. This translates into CASGLGQTYYNEQFF.

The DNA for the CDR3 is TGTGCCAGCAGTTTGGGCCGTGAAGAGACCCAGTACTTC. Residues: CASSLGREETQYF. The chain combines TRBV6-1 with TRBJ2-5; D is undetermined. V was clipped by 5 bases and J by 3 bases, with 10 bases between them. The CDR3 length is 13 residues. Germline lookup yields CDR1 MNHNS and CDR2 SASEGT.

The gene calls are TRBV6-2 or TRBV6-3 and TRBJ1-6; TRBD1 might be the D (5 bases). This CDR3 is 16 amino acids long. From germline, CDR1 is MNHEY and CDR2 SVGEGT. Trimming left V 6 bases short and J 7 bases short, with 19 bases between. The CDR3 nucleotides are TGTGCCAGCAGCCCCGACAGTCTCTGGAGCAATTCACCCCTCCACTTT. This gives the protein CASSPDSLWSNSPLHF.

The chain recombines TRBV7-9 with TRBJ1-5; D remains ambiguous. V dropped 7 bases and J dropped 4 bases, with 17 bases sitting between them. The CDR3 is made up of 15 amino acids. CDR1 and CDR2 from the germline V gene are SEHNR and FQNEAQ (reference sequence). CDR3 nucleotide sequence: TGTGCCAGCACCATTGCCGGGATTAGTAATCAGCCCCAGCATTTT. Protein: CASTIAGISNQPQHF.

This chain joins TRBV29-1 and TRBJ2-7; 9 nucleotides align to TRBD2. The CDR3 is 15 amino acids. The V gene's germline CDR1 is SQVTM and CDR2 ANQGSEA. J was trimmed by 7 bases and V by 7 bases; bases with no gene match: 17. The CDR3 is CSASIAGVVQGEQYF. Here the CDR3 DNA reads TGCAGCGCCTCAATAGCGGGAGTAGTTCAGGGGGAGCAGTACTTC.

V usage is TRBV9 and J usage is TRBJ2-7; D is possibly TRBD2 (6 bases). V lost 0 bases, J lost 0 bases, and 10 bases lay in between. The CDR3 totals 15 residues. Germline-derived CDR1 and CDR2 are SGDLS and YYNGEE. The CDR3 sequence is CASSVGDWSSYEQYF. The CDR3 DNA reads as TGTGCCAGCAGCGTAGGGGACTGGAGCTCCTACGAGCAGTACTTC.

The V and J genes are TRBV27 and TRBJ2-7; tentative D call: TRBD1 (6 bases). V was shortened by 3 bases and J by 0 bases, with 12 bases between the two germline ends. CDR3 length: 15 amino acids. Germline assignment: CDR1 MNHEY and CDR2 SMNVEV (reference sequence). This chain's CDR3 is CASSFRQTGSYEQYF. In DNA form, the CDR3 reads TGTGCCAGCAGTTTCCGACAGACAGGCTCCTACGAGCAGTACTTC.